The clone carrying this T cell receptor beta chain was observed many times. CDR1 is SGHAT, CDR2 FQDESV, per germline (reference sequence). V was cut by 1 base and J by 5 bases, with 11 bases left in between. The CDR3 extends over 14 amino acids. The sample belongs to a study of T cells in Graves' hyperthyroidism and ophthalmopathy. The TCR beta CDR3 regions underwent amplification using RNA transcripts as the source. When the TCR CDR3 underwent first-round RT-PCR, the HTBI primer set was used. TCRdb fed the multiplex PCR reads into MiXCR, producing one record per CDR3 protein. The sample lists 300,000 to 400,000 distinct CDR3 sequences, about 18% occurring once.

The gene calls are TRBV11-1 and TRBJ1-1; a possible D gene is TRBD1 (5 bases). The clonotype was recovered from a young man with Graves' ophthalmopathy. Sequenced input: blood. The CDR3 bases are TGTGCCAGCAGCTTAGGGGTGGGACGGACTGAAGCTTTCTTT. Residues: CASSLGVGRTEAFF.